This is a list of T cell receptor beta chains from one sample in a study of blood T cell repertoires in COVID-19. Repertoires were generated with immunoSEQ multiplex PCR, while TCRdb's copy carries only in-frame clones and drops some. The table includes 150,000 to 200,000 clones, around 82% detected once. Sequenced: peripheral blood. Receptor source: an elderly man with COVID-19, enrolled during active disease. Both conserved end residues are part of each CDR3. The D gene is left open where the match is weak. Clone size appears in some rows only: once, few, many, or a class for an expanded clone.

j_call	clone_size	cdr3_length	d_call	v_call	cdr3_nt	cdr3_aa
TRBJ1-6	-	18	TRBD1	TRBV7-2	TGTGCCAGCAGCTTAGCGCTAACAGGGGCCTCGGGTAATTCACCCCTCCACTTT	CASSLALTGASGNSPLHF
TRBJ2-5	-	16	TRBD2	TRBV20-1	TGCAGTGCTGGTGGACTAGCGGGGGGCCCCCAAGAGACCCAGTACTTC	CSAGGLAGGPQETQYF
TRBJ1-1	-	13	TRBD1	TRBV6-6	TGTGCCAGCGGGACAGGGATGAACACTGAAGCTTTCTTT	CASGTGMNTEAFF
TRBJ2-3	-	14	-	TRBV21-1	TGTGCCAGAGGGACAGGGGGCTGGACAGATACGCAGTATTTT	CARGTGGWTDTQYF
TRBJ2-3	-	13	TRBD2	TRBV29-1	TGCAGCGTTTTGCGGGAGTTCACAGATACGCAGTATTTT	CSVLREFTDTQYF
TRBJ1-6	-	16	-	TRBV27	TGTGCCAGCAGCCTACAGTCGAGCTCCTATAATTCACCCCTCCACTTT	CASSLQSSSYNSPLHF
TRBJ1-1	-	12	-	TRBV10-1	TGCGCCAGCCGCTTGTTCGGCACTGAAGCTTTCTTT	CASRLFGTEAFF
TRBJ2-7	-	15	TRBD2	TRBV28	TGTGCCACGGCGGGGGGCGGGACGGGTTCCTACGAGCAGTACTTC	CATAGGGTGSYEQYF
TRBJ2-5	-	17	TRBD2	TRBV10-3	TGTGCCATCAGTGAGGGGATCGGGACTAGCGGGGGGGAGACCCAGTACTTC	CAISEGIGTSGGETQYF
TRBJ2-5	-	14	TRBD1	TRBV19	TGTGCCAGTAAGGGGACAGGGGAACAAGAGACCCAGTACTTC	CASKGTGEQETQYF
TRBJ2-6	-	17	-	TRBV5-1	TGCGCCAGCAGCTTGGGCAGTTTTTCCTCTGGGGCCAACGTCCTGACTTTC	CASSLGSFSSGANVLTF
TRBJ1-1	-	14	TRBD1	TRBV10-3	TGTGCCATCACTACGGGGACAGGCGGGACTGAAGCTTTCTTT	CAITTGTGGTEAFF
TRBJ1-3	-	12	-	TRBV11-2	TGTGCCAGCAGCCCCCGGGAAAACACCATATATTTT	CASSPRENTIYF
TRBJ1-1	-	13	-	TRBV3-1/TRBV3-2	TGTGCCAGCAGCCATAGGGGAAACACTGAAGCTTTCTTT	CASSHRGNTEAFF
TRBJ2-7	-	14	TRBD1	TRBV7-2	TGTGCCAGCAGCTTAAGGGACAGGGTAGACGAGCAGTACTTC	CASSLRDRVDEQYF
TRBJ1-4	-	13	TRBD1	TRBV2	TGTGCCAGCCGACAGGGTGGGAATGAAAAACTGTTTTTT	CASRQGGNEKLFF
TRBJ1-2	-	13	-	TRBV2	TGTGCCAGCAGGGCCGGGACATCGGGCGGCTACACCTTC	CASRAGTSGGYTF
TRBJ2-7	-	15	TRBD2	TRBV5-1	TGCGCCAGCAGCTTAGCACTAGCGGGTACCTACGAGCAGTACTTC	CASSLALAGTYEQYF
TRBJ2-3	-	17	-	TRBV7-3	TGTGCCAGCAGCTTAACGGGGGGGCCCCGGGGCACAGATACGCAGTATTTT	CASSLTGGPRGTDTQYF
TRBJ2-2	-	13	TRBD1	TRBV6-5	TGTGCCAGCAGGACAGGGGGGACCGGGGAGCTGTTTTTT	CASRTGGTGELFF
TRBJ2-5	few	15	-	TRBV11-3	TGTGCCAGCAGCCGTACTAGAACGATTCCGGAGACCCAGTACTTC	CASSRTRTIPETQYF
TRBJ2-1	-	15	-	TRBV18	TGTGCCAGCTCACTTACAGGGAGCTCCTACAATGAGCAGTTCTTC	CASSLTGSSYNEQFF
TRBJ1-2	few	15	TRBD1	TRBV4-2	TGTGCCAGCAGCCAAGAAACAGGGGGCTCGGAGGGCTACACCTTC	CASSQETGGSEGYTF
TRBJ1-2	-	12	-	TRBV5-4	TGTGCCAGTTCTGGCGGGGCATATGGCTACACCTTC	CASSGGAYGYTF
TRBJ1-2	-	12	-	TRBV11-1	TGTGCCAGCAGCTTCGGGGGGTATGGCTACACCTTC	CASSFGGYGYTF
TRBJ2-7	few	15	-	TRBV4-2	TGTGCCAGCAGCCAAGATGCGGGGTCCGCCTACGAGCAGTACTTC	CASSQDAGSAYEQYF
TRBJ1-2	-	11	TRBD1	TRBV6-2/TRBV6-3	TGTGCCAGCAGTTCCGGGACAGGAGCCACCTTC	CASSSGTGATF
TRBJ1-5	-	15	-	TRBV2	TGTGCCAGCAGTGAAGTTGGGGACATTAATCAGCCCCAGCATTTT	CASSEVGDINQPQHF
TRBJ2-1	-	17	TRBD2	TRBV12-5	TGTGCTAGTGGTTTGGTACGGGGGGGGGCTGGTTGGGATGAGCAGTTCTTC	CASGLVRGGAGWDEQFF
TRBJ2-3	-	18	TRBD2	TRBV4-3	TGCGCCAGCAGCCAAGCCCCGACTAGCGGGGGGCGGGTAGATACGCAGTATTTT	CASSQAPTSGGRVDTQYF
TRBJ2-2	-	16	TRBD1	TRBV7-7	TGTGCCAGCAGCTCCGGGACAGGCCTGAACACCGGGGAGCTGTTTTTT	CASSSGTGLNTGELFF
TRBJ1-5	-	14	-	TRBV28	TGTGCCAGCAGTGCGGGGGGGTCGGGTCAGCCCCAGCATTTT	CASSAGGSGQPQHF
TRBJ1-4	-	14	-	TRBV2	TGTGCCAGCACTAACAGAGCAACTAATGAAAAACTGTTTTTT	CASTNRATNEKLFF
TRBJ2-7	-	15	TRBD1	TRBV4-3	TGCGCCAGCAGCCTCAACCGGGACAGGTTTAACGAGCAGTACTTC	CASSLNRDRFNEQYF
TRBJ1-4	-	18	-	TRBV3-1/TRBV3-2	TGTGCCAGCAGCCCGGGACGGATGGGGGCTGCAACTAATGAAAAACTGTTTTTT	CASSPGRMGAATNEKLFF
TRBJ2-7	once	14	-	TRBV6-6	TGTGCCAGCAGTTATTTAGCCCCTTCCGACGAGCAGTACTTC	CASSYLAPSDEQYF
TRBJ2-1	-	16	-	TRBV21-1	TGTGCCAGCAGCATGAGGACAGGGGGCGGACGGAATGAGCAGTTCTTC	CASSMRTGGGRNEQFF
TRBJ2-7	-	15	TRBD1	TRBV5-1	TGCGCCAGCAGCCCCGGACAGGTATATTCCTACGAGCAGTACTTC	CASSPGQVYSYEQYF
TRBJ2-4	-	12	TRBD1	TRBV7-3	TGTGCCAGCAGCTTCTTAGGGGACAGGCTTTACTTC	CASSFLGDRLYF
TRBJ1-1	-	16	-	TRBV5-8	TGTGCCAGCAGCTTGGCCGGCACCCGCCGGGTAACTGAAGCTTTCTTT	CASSLAGTRRVTEAFF
TRBJ2-3	many	15	TRBD1	TRBV7-9	TGTGCCAGCAGCCTCCGGGACAGTAGCACAGATACGCAGTATTTT	CASSLRDSSTDTQYF
TRBJ2-1	-	17	TRBD2	TRBV5-1	TGCGCCAGCAGCCCCATCGGAGCGCGGGGGGGCCTAGGGGTGCAGTTCTTC	CASSPIGARGGLGVQFF
TRBJ1-6	-	13	-	TRBV4-3	TGCGCCAGCAGCCAAAGTGGGGGCTCACCCCTCCACTTT	CASSQSGGSPLHF
TRBJ2-7	-	13	-	TRBV19	TGTGCCAGTAGTCCACCCGGGGCCTACGAGCAGTACTTC	CASSPPGAYEQYF
TRBJ2-7	once	17	-	TRBV28	TGTGCCAGCAGTGGAACACCGGGACTGATTTTTACCTACGAGCAGTACTTC	CASSGTPGLIFTYEQYF
TRBJ2-3	-	17	TRBD2	TRBV3-1/TRBV3-2	TGTGCCAGCAGCCAAGCTAGCGGGGGGGTGAGGACAGATACGCAGTATTTT	CASSQASGGVRTDTQYF
TRBJ2-2	-	16	-	TRBV19	TGTGCCAGTAGCCAATACAGGCCCCCGAACACCGGGGAGCTGTTTTTT	CASSQYRPPNTGELFF
TRBJ2-7	-	14	TRBD1	TRBV2	TGTGCCAGCAGTGTGGGACAGGGTTTGTACGAGCAGTACTTC	CASSVGQGLYEQYF
TRBJ2-2	-	14	TRBD1	TRBV7-3	TGTGCCAGCAGCAGGGGGCCCGCAGGCGGGGAGCTGTTTTTT	CASSRGPAGGELFF
TRBJ2-3	-	18	TRBD2	TRBV19	TGTGCCAGTAGTAAGATGACCGGGGTCGGGGGGGCCTTAGATACGCAGTATTTT	CASSKMTGVGGALDTQYF
TRBJ2-5	-	17	-	TRBV7-8	TGTGCCAGCAGCTTAAAGGGGATAGGGCAAGCACAAGAGACCCAGTACTTC	CASSLKGIGQAQETQYF
TRBJ2-2	-	14	-	TRBV6-5	TGTGCCAGCAGGGAGGGCAGGGTTACCGGGGAGCTGTTTTTT	CASREGRVTGELFF
TRBJ1-4	-	15	-	TRBV6-2/TRBV6-3	TGTGCCAGCAGTTACGGAGGGGAGGGCAATGAAAAACTGTTTTTT	CASSYGGEGNEKLFF
TRBJ2-3	-	13	-	TRBV2	TGTGCCAGCAGTGCTACCCCTTCAGATACGCAGTATTTT	CASSATPSDTQYF
TRBJ2-1	-	13	TRBD2	TRBV7-2	TGTGCCACTCGGACTAGCGGGAACAATGAGCAGTTCTTC	CATRTSGNNEQFF
TRBJ2-1	-	13	-	TRBV6-2/TRBV6-3	TGTGCCAGCAGTTACTCCGCCTACAATGAGCAGTTCTTC	CASSYSAYNEQFF
TRBJ1-5	-	14	-	TRBV6-5	TGTGCCAGCATTGTTTTCCGGGTATGGCAGCCCCAGCATTTT	CASIVFRVWQPQHF
TRBJ1-5	few	14	-	TRBV5-8	TGTGCCAGCAGCTTGGAGAGGGCTGGCAAGCCCCAGCATTTT	CASSLERAGKPQHF
TRBJ1-5	-	16	TRBD1	TRBV18	TGTGCCAGCTCCCCCGGACAGGGCCCTTCCAATCAGCCCCAGCATTTT	CASSPGQGPSNQPQHF
TRBJ2-5	-	14	-	TRBV18	TGTGCCAGCTCACCCCGGGGGACCCGGGAGACCCAGTACTTC	CASSPRGTRETQYF